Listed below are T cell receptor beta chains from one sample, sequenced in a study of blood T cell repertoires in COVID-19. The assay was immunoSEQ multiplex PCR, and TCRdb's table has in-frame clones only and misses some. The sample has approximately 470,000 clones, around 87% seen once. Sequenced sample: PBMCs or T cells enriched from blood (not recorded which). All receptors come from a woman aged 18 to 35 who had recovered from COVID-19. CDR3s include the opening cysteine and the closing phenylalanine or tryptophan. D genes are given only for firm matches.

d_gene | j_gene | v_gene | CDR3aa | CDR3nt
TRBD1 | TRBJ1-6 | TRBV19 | CASSPRQGDYNSPLHF | TGTGCCAGTAGTCCCCGACAGGGCGACTATAATTCACCCCTCCACTTT
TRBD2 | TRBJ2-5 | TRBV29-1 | CSVDGGGIPKETQYF | TGCAGCGTTGATGGCGGGGGGATCCCTAAGGAGACCCAGTACTTC
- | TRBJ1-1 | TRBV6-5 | CASTLAFTEAFF | TGTGCCAGCACCCTAGCTTTCACTGAAGCTTTCTTT
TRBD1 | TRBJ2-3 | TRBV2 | CASSEVGLGQGAGRTQYF | TGTGCCAGCAGTGAAGTAGGTCTTGGACAGGGGGCAGGTCGTACGCAGTATTTT
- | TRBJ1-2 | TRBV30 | CAWSLNEGADGYTF | TGTGCCTGGAGCCTTAACGAGGGCGCCGATGGCTACACCTTC
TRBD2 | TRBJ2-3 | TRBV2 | CAPRRGGLWDTQYF | TGTGCTCCCAGGCGGGGGGGCCTCTGGGATACGCAGTATTTT
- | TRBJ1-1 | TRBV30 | CAWKRGGEWALNTEAFF | TGTGCCTGGAAGCGAGGGGGGGAGTGGGCCCTGAACACTGAAGCTTTCTTT
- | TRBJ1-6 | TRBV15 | CATSTGRGAYNSPLHF | TGTGCCACCAGCACCGGGAGGGGTGCCTATAATTCACCCCTCCACTTT
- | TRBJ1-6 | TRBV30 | CACSRGERSPLHF | TGTGCCTGTTCCAGGGGCGAGCGTTCACCCCTCCACTTT
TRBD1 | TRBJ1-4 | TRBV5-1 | CASSLKQGGGEKLFF | TGCGCCAGCAGCTTGAAACAAGGGGGCGGTGAAAAACTGTTTTTT
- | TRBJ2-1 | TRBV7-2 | CASSPQSGAGREQFF | TGTGCCAGCAGCCCACAGTCGGGGGCCGGGAGGGAGCAGTTCTTC
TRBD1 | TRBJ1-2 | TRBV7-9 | CASSLAVGGRNRDYGYTF | TGTGCCAGCAGCTTAGCGGTAGGGGGCCGAAATCGGGACTATGGCTACACCTTC
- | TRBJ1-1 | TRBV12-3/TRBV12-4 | CASSLKGGTEAFF | TGTGCCAGCAGTTTAAAGGGAGGCACTGAAGCTTTCTTT
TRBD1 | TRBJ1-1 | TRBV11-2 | CASSFEGAWDTEAFF | TGTGCCAGCAGCTTTGAGGGGGCATGGGACACTGAAGCTTTCTTT
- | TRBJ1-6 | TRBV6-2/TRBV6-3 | CASSIIRDSDSPLHF | TGTGCCAGCAGTATTATCCGGGACTCAGATTCACCCCTCCACTTT